This T cell receptor (beta chain) stems from a study of cytomegalovirus exposure and HLA in healthy donors. Primers: 60 Vbeta forward and 13 Jbeta reverse. The table came from immunoSEQ multiplex PCR; TCRdb's copy has only in-frame clones and leaves some out. The repertoire holds some 200,000 clones, with 82% as singletons. CDR1 WNHNN and CDR2 SYGVQD come from the germline V gene (reference sequence). The V end lost 0 bases, the J end lost 1 base, and 12 bases lay between the germline ends. The CDR3 length is 16 residues. This receptor was taken from a woman aged 50 to 60 in good health and CMV-seropositive. Sequenced sample: PBMCs. The chain links TRBV10-1 to TRBJ2-5; maybe TRBD2 (6 bases). Here the CDR3 reads CASSESPGLTQETQYF. As DNA, the CDR3 is TGCGCCAGCAGTGAGTCCCCGGGACTTACCCAAGAGACCCAGTACTTC.